These 28 T cell receptor beta chains originate from one sample sequenced in a study of blood T cells in healthy people across ages. With a J-beta primer mix and a sample-barcoded 5' primer, a second PCR ran about 7 to 12 cycles. Each CDR3 protein is one row after TCRdb ran MiXCR on the 5' RACE reads. This sample has hundreds of thousands of distinct CDR3 sequences; 46% occur once, and the top ten carry less than 20%. The sequenced material came from blood. The receptor set was obtained from an elderly man in good health.

V and J are TRBV29-1 and TRBJ2-1; TRBD2 might be the D (6 bases). The CDR3 totals 16 residues. Germline CDR1 SQVTM, CDR2 ANQGSEA. Between the trimmed V and J ends, which lost 4 bases and 4 bases, there was a span of 20 bases. The CDR3 loop is CSVVGGIASRYNEQFF. The CDR3 bases are TGCAGCGTTGTGGGGGGTATAGCGTCCAGATACAATGAGCAGTTCTTC.

This clonotype was picked up a small number of times. This chain links TRBV20-1 with TRBJ2-1, with 9 positions matching TRBD2. The CDR3 contains 15 residues. J lost 6 bases, V lost 2 bases, and 8 bases had no gene match. Germline CDR1 is DFQATT and CDR2 is SNEGSKA (reference sequence). CDR3 nucleotide sequence: TGCAGTGCTAGAAAAATAGCGGGAGTGTTCAATGAGCAGTTCTTC. As protein: CSARKIAGVFNEQFF.

The V and J genes are TRBV3-1 and TRBJ2-7; 8 bases are a match to TRBD2. CDR1 and CDR2 (germline): LGHDT, YNNKEL (reference sequence). V shed 2 bases, J shed 2 bases, and the junction held 5 bases outside the gene matches. The CDR3 sequence is 15 residues long. Written as DNA, the CDR3 is TGTGCCAGCAGCCAAATTAGCGGGGCCCCCTACGAGCAGTACTTC. As protein: CASSQISGAPYEQYF.

This clonotype has only one observation. Being one base from a much bigger clone, this may be a read error. V is TRBV2 and J is TRBJ2-5; no clear D gene. The germline CDR1 and CDR2 sequences are SNHLY and FYNNEI. There are 12 residues in the CDR3. The CDR3 nucleotides read TGTGCCGGCAGTGAGTTAGGGGAGACCCAGTACTTC. It translates to CAGSELGETQYF.

The chain carries TRBV29-1 and TRBJ2-4; D unresolved. There are 15 residues in the CDR3. V was shortened by 4 bases and J by 1 base, with 14 bases between the two germline ends. Germline CDR1 SQVTM, CDR2 ANQGSEA. Written as DNA, the CDR3 is TGCAGCGTTGTTAGCACTCCACCGGCCAAAAACATTCAGTACTTC. Translating gives CSVVSTPPAKNIQYF.

CDR3 nucleotide sequence: TGTGCCAGCAGTTTATTACAGGTGGCAACTAATGAAAAACTGTTTTTT. It encodes CASSLLQVATNEKLFF. The genes are TRBV6-6 and TRBJ1-4; D perhaps matches TRBD1 (5 bases). CDR1 and CDR2 from the germline V gene are MNHNY and SVGAGI (reference sequence). The CDR3 consists of 16 residues. V dropped 4 bases and J dropped 0 bases, with 12 bases sitting between them.

The chain joins TRBV5-1 to TRBJ1-4; tentative D call: TRBD1 (6 bases). The CDR3 extends over 15 amino acids. V shed 0 bases and J shed 6 bases, with 12 bases lying between them. Germline-derived CDR1 and CDR2 are SGHRS and YFSETQ. Here the CDR3 DNA reads TGCGCCAGCAGCTTGGGTCAGGGGAACCATGAAAAACTGTTTTTT. Its translation: CASSLGQGNHEKLFF. Full variable domain (missing parts from reference TRBV5-1 and TRBJ1-4): KAGVTQTPRYLIKTRGQQVTLSCSPISGHRSVSWYQQTPGQGLQFLFEYFSETQRNKGNFPGRFSGRQFSNSRSEMNVSTLELGDSALYLCASSLGQGNHEKLFFGSGTQLSVL.

There are a few counts of this clonotype. The chain combines TRBV6-1 with TRBJ2-1, with 8 bases matching TRBD2. V trimming: 8 bases; J trimming: 5 bases; junction bases outside the gene matches: 14. CDR1 MNHNS and CDR2 SASEGT come from the germline V gene. This CDR3 is built from 16 residues. CDR3 protein: CASAAWSGGPDNEQFF. The CDR3 DNA sequence: TGTGCCAGCGCCGCATGGTCGGGAGGGCCAGACAATGAGCAGTTCTTC.

V is TRBV20-1 and J is TRBJ2-4; D is ambiguous. The DNA matches TRBJ2-7 better at its end, which makes the J call doubtful. Germline V gene sequence: CDR1 DFQATT, CDR2 SNEGSKA (reference sequence). This CDR3 contains 13 residues. The CDR3: CSARGPSPYEQYF. For the CDR3, the DNA is TGCAGTGCTAGAGGCCCCTCCCCTTACGAGCAGTACTTC.

This clonotype was counted ten times or more. The chain links TRBV11-1 to TRBJ2-7, with 8 nucleotides matching TRBD1. Trimming took 8 bases from V and 3 from J; bases not matched to a gene: 6. In germline, CDR1 is SGHAT, CDR2 FQDESV (reference sequence). The CDR3 sequence is 13 residues long. CDR3 DNA: TGTGCCAGCTCGACAGGGGACGTCTACGAGCAGTACTTC. Translation gives CASSTGDVYEQYF.

The CDR3 region is CASSLVPGVGGELFF. CDR3 in DNA: TGTGCCAGCAGTTTGGTCCCCGGGGTCGGCGGGGAGCTGTTTTTT. The chain links TRBV12-3 or TRBV12-4 to TRBJ2-2; TRBD2 might be the D (5 bases). This CDR3 is built from 15 residues. V lost 3 bases, J lost 7 bases, and 15 bases lay in between.

This chain joins TRBV4-3 and TRBJ2-3; possibly TRBD2 for D (6 bases). Trimming stripped 5 bases from V and 1 base from J, with 16 bases between. Germline CDR1 reads LGHNA; CDR2 reads YSLEER. The CDR3 contains 16 residues. DNA of the CDR3: TGCGCCAGCAGCAAAGGGGTCCAGCGGGGCACAGATACGCAGTATTTT. Its translation is CASSKGVQRGTDTQYF.

Only a few counts were recorded for this clonotype. The rearrangement uses TRBV20-1 and TRBJ2-7, with TRBD2 as a possible D gene (5 bases). The CDR3 has 14 residues. The ends were cut back, 6 bases at V and 7 bases at J, with 22 bases in the middle. Germline V gene data show CDR1 as DFQATT and CDR2 as SNEGSKA (reference sequence). The CDR3 spells CSALHFSGYEEQYF. The CDR3 bases are TGCAGTGCCCTACATTTCTCGGGATATGAGGAGCAGTACTTC.

This clonotype occurred many times. The DNA of the CDR3 is TGTGCCAGCAGCTTAGTAGCGGGAGAAACAGATACGCAGTATTTT. Protein product: CASSLVAGETDTQYF. The chain employs TRBV7-2 and TRBJ2-3; 9 nucleotides match TRBD2. CDR1 and CDR2 from the germline V gene are SGHTA and FQGNSA. Losses at the gene ends were 1 base for V and 3 bases for J; bases not matched to a gene: 2. The CDR3 spans 15 residues.

This chain uses TRBV27 with TRBJ2-3; D is perhaps TRBD1 (6 bases). The CDR3 is made up of 15 amino acids. Trimming cost V 7 bases and J 4 bases, with 18 bases left between them. Germline V CDR1 and CDR2: MNHEY, SMNVEV (reference sequence). The CDR3 coding sequence is TGTGCCAGCACGCCCAGGGTGCAGGGGTCAGATACGCAGTATTTT. Protein sequence: CASTPRVQGSDTQYF.

The rearrangement uses TRBV6-6 and TRBJ1-1; tentative D call: TRBD1 (5 bases). V was shortened by 2 bases and J by 3 bases, with 10 bases between the two germline ends. This CDR3 is built from 14 residues. Looked up from germline, CDR1 is MNHNY and CDR2 is SVGAGI (reference sequence). The CDR3 region is CASSYRGRDTEAFF. DNA for the CDR3: TGTGCCAGCAGTTACCGGGGCAGGGACACTGAAGCTTTCTTT.

This clonotype showed up just a few times. This chain connects TRBV29-1 to TRBJ2-1; TRBD2 matches at 13 bases. V lost 6 bases to trimming and J lost 4 bases; unmatched junction nucleotides: 6. CDR1 SQVTM and CDR2 ANQGSEA come from the germline V gene. CDR3 length: 15 amino acids. CDR3 nucleotides: TGCAGCGTAGAACTAGCGGGAGGGCCTTACAATGAGCAGTTCTTC. This codes for CSVELAGGPYNEQFF.

There are a few counts of this clonotype. The V call is TRBV12-3 or TRBV12-4, the J call TRBJ2-3; 8 positions match TRBD2. After removal of 7 bases from V and 0 bases from J, the junction contained 6 bases not matched to a gene. This CDR3 spans 15 amino acids. The CDR3 protein is CASTSSGTSTDTQYF. The CDR3 DNA is TGTGCCAGCACCAGTAGCGGGACTAGCACAGATACGCAGTATTTT.

Regarding this clonotype: A junction boundary mismatches the germline segment, possibly from a read error. The chain has TRBV12-3 or TRBV12-4 and TRBJ2-3; D may match TRBD1 or TRBD2 (6 bases each). The CDR3 length is 14 residues. The CDR3 DNA reads as TGTGCCAACAGTGGACTGGGGGGCACAGATACGCAATATTTT. It specifies CANSGLGGTDTQYF.

The rearrangement joins TRBV7-9 to TRBJ1-2, with TRBD1 matching 7 bases. Losses at the gene ends were 3 bases for V and 2 bases for J; bases not matched to a gene: 9. Germline V gene sequence: CDR1 SEHNR, CDR2 FQNEAQ (reference sequence). There are 16 residues in the CDR3. The CDR3 protein is CASSLETGIRNYGYTF. Here the CDR3 DNA reads TGTGCCAGCAGCTTGGAGACAGGGATTAGGAACTATGGCTACACCTTC.

The rearrangement links TRBV6-5 to TRBJ2-1, with TRBD2 matching 7 bases. This CDR3 is 13 amino acids long. V lost 0 bases, J lost 10 bases, and 3 bases stayed unmatched. Germline values: CDR1 MNHEY, CDR2 SVGAGI. The chain's CDR3 is CASSYSGLLEQFF. The CDR3 DNA is TGTGCCAGCAGTTACTCGGGACTACTGGAGCAGTTCTTC.

The chain links TRBV20-1 to TRBJ2-1, with TRBD2 matching over 9 bases. The V segment lost 4 bases and the J segment 6 bases; nucleotides outside the gene matches: 13. Germline V gene sequence: CDR1 DFQATT, CDR2 SNEGSKA (reference sequence). The CDR3 runs to 16 residues. The DNA for the CDR3 is TGCAGTGCTACAGATCCTGGTAGCGGGAGACCCAATGAGCAGTTCTTC. It is translated as CSATDPGSGRPNEQFF.

The sample holds one count of this clonotype. The rearrangement joins TRBV7-9 to TRBJ2-5; D may match TRBD1 or TRBD2 (5 bases each). This CDR3 spans 15 amino acids. Trimming removed 5 bases at V and 5 bases at J, with 18 bases between. Germline V gene lookup returns CDR1 SEHNR and CDR2 FQNEAQ (reference sequence). CDR3 nucleotides: TGTGCCAGCAGCCCTAATGGGGGTAGCCGGGAGACCCAGTACTTC. Protein product: CASSPNGGSRETQYF.

V usage is TRBV7-2 and J usage is TRBJ2-7; D assignment may be TRBD1 or TRBD2 (5 bases each). Trimming pared 5 bases from V and 0 bases from J, leaving 20 bases between. The CDR3 has 17 residues. Germline assignment: CDR1 SGHTA and CDR2 FQGNSA. CDR3 nucleotide sequence: TGTGCCAGCAGCCCAAGTGGGGCTGGACTCCGCTCCTACGAGCAGTACTTC. Its protein product is CASSPSGAGLRSYEQYF.

The chain uses TRBV9 and TRBJ2-7, with a tentative D call TRBD1 (5 bases). The CDR3 totals 14 residues. Germline V gene lookup returns CDR1 SGDLS and CDR2 YYNGEE. Trimming removed 0 bases from V and 5 bases from J, with 12 bases in between. As DNA, the CDR3 is TGTGCCAGCAGCGTAGGAAGGGGTTCCCACGAGCAGTACTTC. Translating gives CASSVGRGSHEQYF.

The chain recombines TRBV7-3 with TRBJ2-7; TRBD2 agrees at 14 bases. Per the germline V gene, CDR1 is SGHTA and CDR2 is FQGTGA. The CDR3 runs to 16 residues. V trimming: 0 bases; J trimming: 5 bases; junction bases outside the gene matches: 3. The CDR3 sequence: CASSLTGTSGSNEQYF. In DNA, the CDR3 is TGTGCCAGCAGCTTAACCGGGACTAGCGGGAGTAACGAGCAGTACTTC.

The chain links TRBV6-5 to TRBJ1-2, with TRBD1 matching over 11 bases. V was pared by 0 bases and J by 1 base, with 4 bases of the junction left unmatched. CDR1 and CDR2 (germline): MNHEY, SVGAGI. The CDR3 is 17 residues long. CDR3 sequence: CASSYSRTGGVNYGYTF. As DNA, the CDR3 is TGTGCCAGCAGTTACTCCCGGACAGGGGGCGTTAACTATGGCTACACCTTC.

The chain carries TRBV6-6 and TRBJ1-1, with D uncertain. CDR3 length: 12 residues. Trimming removed 7 bases at V and 1 base at J, with 7 bases between. Germline V gene lookup returns CDR1 MNHNY and CDR2 SVGAGI (reference sequence). The CDR3 sequence: CASKDENTEAFF. CDR3 nucleotide sequence: TGTGCCAGCAAGGACGAGAACACTGAAGCTTTCTTT.